The 30 T cell receptor beta chains given below trace back to one sample, sequenced in a study of blood T cell repertoires in COVID-19 (dated by TCRdb to 2020 to 2022). The protocol used for the library was the immunoSEQ multiplex PCR assay. In its TCRdb copy, this immuneACCESS table keeps in-frame sequences only and misses some clones. Where compared with another copy, unresolved V genes explain less than half of these, and the others have no known cause. The sample table shows more than 85,000 clones, and around 85% are seen once. In total, the top ten clones hold 15% to 20% of the sample. The sample was peripheral blood. The receptors originated from a woman aged 55 to 70 with acute or convalescent COVID-19.

The V and J genes are TRBV9 and TRBJ2-7, with a possible D match to TRBD2 (6 bases). Germline loops: CDR1 SGDLS, CDR2 YYNGEE. The CDR3 is made up of 15 amino acids. The V end lost 0 bases, the J end lost 0 bases, and 10 bases lay between the germline ends. The CDR3 reads CASSVGPGSSYEQYF. In nucleotides, the CDR3 is TGTGCCAGCAGCGTAGGTCCCGGGAGCTCCTACGAGCAGTACTTC.

This clone appeared a single time. The V gene is TRBV3-1 (or the pseudogene TRBV3-2), the J gene TRBJ2-1; 12 bases align to TRBD2. The CDR3 spans 16 residues. Germline V gene sequence: CDR1 LGHDT, CDR2 YNNKEL (reference sequence). J lost 5 bases, V lost 3 bases, and 5 bases had no gene match. The CDR3 reads CASSQSSGGAHNEQFF. The CDR3 DNA reads as TGTGCCAGCAGCCAGTCTAGCGGGGGGGCCCACAATGAGCAGTTCTTC.

This clone has a single count. CDR3 residues: CASSLGQFDNEKLFF. The CDR3 DNA follows: TGCGCCAGCAGCCTAGGACAGTTTGATAATGAAAAACTGTTTTTT. The chain uses TRBV4-1 and TRBJ1-4; tentative D call: TRBD1 (6 bases). Germline CDR1 and CDR2: MGHRA and YSYEKL. The V gene lost 4 bases and the J gene lost 4 bases, with 13 bases spanning the gap. The CDR3 runs 15 residues.

The rearrangement uses TRBV10-2 and TRBJ2-1; 9 bases fit TRBD1. Unmatched junction bases numbered 2, after V lost 7 bases and J lost 4 bases. Germline CDR1 is WSHSY and CDR2 is SAAADI. CDR3 length equals 13 residues. The DNA of the CDR3 is TGCGCCAGCAACGGACAGGGGTACAATGAGCAGTTCTTC. The encoded protein is CASNGQGYNEQFF.

V and J are TRBV5-6 and TRBJ2-5; 10 bases align to TRBD1. After removal of 2 bases from V and 2 bases from J, the junction contained 6 bases not matched to a gene. Germline values: CDR1 SGHDT, CDR2 YYEEEE. This CDR3 region has 16 residues. DNA for the CDR3: TGTGCCAGCAGCTTAAGGACAGGGGGGGATCAAGAGACCCAGTACTTC. It codes for CASSLRTGGDQETQYF.

Notes on this clone: A much bigger clone sits one base away, suggesting this may be a read error. The chain has TRBV4-2 and TRBJ2-2, with 10 bases matching TRBD2. Germline assignment: CDR1 LGHNA and CDR2 YNFKEQ. V shed 4 bases and J 2 bases; nucleotides not matched to a gene: 1. The CDR3 has 15 residues. The CDR3 protein is CASSPSGGNTGELFF. The CDR3 DNA follows: TGTGCCAGCAGCCCTAGCGGGGGAAACACCGGGGAGCTGTTTTTT.

This clone was found many times. The gene calls are TRBV2 and TRBJ2-2; no clear D gene. CDR1 is SNHLY, CDR2 FYNNEI, per germline. V lost 7 bases and J lost 6, with 15 bases in between. CDR3 length: 14 residues. CDR3 bases: TGTGCCAGCACTCAACTAAACTTGGCCGGGGAGCTGTTTTTT. Translated, it gives CASTQLNLAGELFF. The full variable domain, completed using reference TRBV2 and TRBJ2-2, is EPEVTQTPSHQVTQMGQEVILRCVPISNHLYFYWYRQILGQKVEFLVSFYNNEISEKSEIFDDQFSVERPDGSNFTLKIRSTKLEDSAMYFCASTQLNLAGELFFGEGSRLTVL.

The sample holds a few counts of this clone. This chain joins TRBV5-4 and TRBJ1-5; D is unclear. The germline V gene has CDR1 SGHNT and CDR2 YYREEE (reference sequence). The CDR3 runs 13 residues. V dropped 7 bases and J dropped 2 bases, with 10 bases sitting between them. This CDR3 reads CASALVGNQPQHF. The CDR3 DNA is TGTGCCAGCGCGTTGGTCGGCAATCAGCCCCAGCATTTT. Full variable domain (remainder filled in from reference TRBV5-4 and TRBJ1-5): ETGVTQSPTHLIKTRGQQVTLRCSSQSGHNTVSWYQQALGQGPQFIFQYYREEENGRGNFPPRFSGLQFPNYSSELNVNALELDDSALYLCASALVGNQPQHFGDGTRLSIL.

The chain uses TRBV19 and TRBJ2-5; 9 bases are a match to TRBD2. CDR1 LNHDA and CDR2 SQIVND come from the germline V gene (reference sequence). The CDR3 runs to 18 residues. J lost 4 bases, V lost 0 bases, and 12 bases had no gene match. CDR3 sequence (DNA): TGTGCCAGTAGTATAGAAGGCTCCCGCGGGAGGGTCCGAGAGACCCAGTACTTC. It specifies CASSIEGSRGRVRETQYF.

This clone occurred once. The gene calls are TRBV7-9 and TRBJ2-5; maybe TRBD2 (6 bases). The CDR3 spans 13 residues. Germline V gives CDR1 SEHNR, CDR2 FQNEAQ (reference sequence). Trimming left V 3 bases short and J 7 bases short, with 12 bases between. The CDR3 reads CASSFDSGRTQYF. CDR3 DNA: TGTGCCAGCAGCTTCGACAGCGGGCGGACCCAGTACTTC.

V and J are TRBV4-3 and TRBJ2-6, with a possible D match to TRBD1 (6 bases). This CDR3 contains 16 residues. V was cut by 0 bases and J by 0 bases, with 6 bases left in between. CDR1 and CDR2 (germline): LGHNA, YSLEER. CDR3 DNA sequence: TGCGCCAGCAGCCAAGAGACAGGCTCTGGGGCCAACGTCCTGACTTTC. Its translation is CASSQETGSGANVLTF.

The chain links TRBV5-6 to TRBJ2-3; 11 bases match TRBD2. V shed 4 bases and J 12 bases; nucleotides not matched to a gene: 10. The CDR3 loop spans 14 amino acids. Germline CDR1 reads SGHDT; CDR2 reads YYEEEE. This CDR3 is CASSQSSGGPSQYF. Here the CDR3 DNA reads TGTGCCAGCAGCCAATCTAGCGGGGGGCCATCCCAGTATTTT.

This clone was recorded at least ten times. V is TRBV14 and J is TRBJ2-2; D is unresolved. Germline V gene data show CDR1 as SGHDN and CDR2 as FVKESK. The V gene lost 1 base and the J gene lost 6 bases, with 6 bases spanning the gap. This CDR3 spans 13 amino acids. The CDR3 reads CASSQVSAGELFF. The CDR3, as DNA: TGTGCCAGCAGCCAAGTTTCCGCCGGGGAGCTGTTTTTT.

This chain links TRBV29-1 with TRBJ1-1, with D possibly matching TRBD1 (6 bases). CDR3 length: 12 residues. CDR1 SQVTM and CDR2 ANQGSEA come from the germline V gene. V was shortened by 3 bases and J by 1 base, with 6 bases between the two germline ends. The DNA of the CDR3 is TGCAGCGTTGACAGGGGGAACACTGAAGCTTTCTTT. Protein sequence: CSVDRGNTEAFF.

This chain joins TRBV6-6 and TRBJ2-2, with TRBD1 identical over 9 bases. Per germline, CDR1 MNHNY and CDR2 SVGAGI (reference sequence). This CDR3 contains 14 residues. After removal of 2 bases from V and 7 bases from J, the junction contained 2 bases not matched to a gene. In DNA form, the CDR3 reads TGTGCCAGCAGTTACGGGACAGGGAGCGGGGAGCTGTTTTTT. Amino acid sequence: CASSYGTGSGELFF.

V usage is TRBV19 and J usage is TRBJ2-5, with 10 bases lining up with TRBD2. CDR1 is LNHDA and CDR2 is SQIVND in the germline V gene (reference sequence). The CDR3 is 15 residues long. Losses at the gene ends were 6 bases for V and 2 bases for J; bases not matched to a gene: 6. The CDR3 reads CASSPQRGGQETQYF. The CDR3 bases are TGTGCCAGTAGCCCTCAGCGGGGGGGACAAGAGACCCAGTACTTC.

The CDR3 sequence is CASNLNNSPLHF. The DNA for the CDR3 is TGTGCCAGCAACCTAAATAATTCACCCCTCCACTTT. V and J are TRBV28 and TRBJ1-6; D is uncertain. V dropped 7 bases and J dropped 5 bases, with 6 bases sitting between them. The CDR3 consists of 12 residues. CDR1 and CDR2 from the germline V gene are MDHEN and SYDVKM.

This chain connects TRBV28 to TRBJ1-5; weak D call: TRBD1 (5 bases). CDR3 length: 14 residues. V was cut by 6 bases and J by 2 bases, with 11 bases left in between. The germline V gene has CDR1 MDHEN and CDR2 SYDVKM. Written as DNA, the CDR3 is TGTGCCAGCAGAAGTACAGGCCGCAATCAGCCCCAGCATTTT. Protein sequence: CASRSTGRNQPQHF.

The chain is built from TRBV7-2 and TRBJ2-7; the D is unclear. Germline loops: CDR1 SGHTA, CDR2 FQGNSA. V shed 3 bases and J shed 3 bases, with 15 bases lying between them. The CDR3 spans 15 residues. This CDR3 is CASSFRVLGHYEQYF. In nucleotides, the CDR3 is TGTGCCAGCAGCTTCCGGGTACTCGGCCACTACGAGCAGTACTTC.

This rearrangement joins TRBV5-1 to TRBJ2-1; D not certain. The germline CDR1 and CDR2 sequences are SGHRS and YFSETQ. The CDR3 runs 13 residues. Deletions cut 8 bases from V and 7 bases from J, with 16 bases between. CDR3 nucleotides: TGCGCCAGTTCTGACCGACTGGTTAATGAGCAGTTCTTC. It yields the protein CASSDRLVNEQFF.

The CDR3 DNA sequence: TGTGCCAGCAGCCGGACGCCTTCGGCGGGGTATGATGAGCAGTTCTTC. Protein product: CASSRTPSAGYDEQFF. The chain links TRBV7-2 to TRBJ2-1; D possibly corresponds to TRBD2 (6 bases). The germline V gene has CDR1 SGHTA and CDR2 FQGNSA. The ends were cut back, 5 bases at V and 8 bases at J, with 22 bases in the middle. CDR3 length: 16 amino acids. Variable domain in full (rest from reference TRBV7-2 and TRBJ2-1): GAGVSQSPSNKVTEKGKDVELRCDPISGHTALYWYRQSLGQGLEFLIYFQGNSAPDKSGLPSDRFSAERTGGSVSTLTIQRTQQEDSAVYLCASSRTPSAGYDEQFFGPGTRLTVL.

This clone occurred a few times. The rearrangement links TRBV19 to TRBJ1-5; 7 nucleotides agree with TRBD1. The V and J ends lost 9 bases and 0 bases, in that order; junction bases with no gene match: 5. Per the germline V gene, CDR1 is LNHDA and CDR2 is SQIVND (reference sequence). The CDR3 extends over 14 amino acids. The CDR3 protein is CASTTGASNQPQHF. Here the CDR3 DNA reads TGTGCCAGCACAACAGGGGCTAGCAATCAGCCCCAGCATTTT.

This rearrangement joins TRBV4-1 to TRBJ2-7; D not certain. This CDR3 is 14 amino acids long. The germline V gene has CDR1 MGHRA and CDR2 YSYEKL. Trimming cost V 0 bases and J 3 bases, with 9 bases left between them. Here the CDR3 DNA reads TGCGCCAGCAGCCAAGATTATGGCAGCTACGAGCAGTACTTC. It is translated as CASSQDYGSYEQYF.

V and J are TRBV5-1 and TRBJ1-6; TRBD1 matches 7 bases. Per germline, CDR1 SGHRS and CDR2 YFSETQ. J was trimmed by 9 bases and V by 0 bases; bases with no gene match: 9. The CDR3 contains 16 residues. CDR3 region: CASSLAVEGAGSPLHF. The CDR3 DNA is TGCGCCAGCAGCTTGGCCGTAGAGGGGGCTGGTTCACCCCTCCACTTT.

V is TRBV7-2 and J is TRBJ2-1; 13 nucleotides match TRBD2. Germline V gene sequence: CDR1 SGHTA, CDR2 FQGNSA. Trimming cost V 1 base and J 4 bases; bases outside gene matches: 4. This CDR3 is 17 amino acids long. The CDR3 sequence: CASSLVGTSGAYNEQFF. CDR3 bases: TGTGCCAGCAGCTTAGTGGGGACTAGCGGGGCGTACAATGAGCAGTTCTTC.

This sequence joins TRBV19 and TRBJ1-6, with 7 bases identical to TRBD1. The CDR3 sequence is 15 residues long. The germline V gene encodes CDR1 LNHDA and CDR2 SQIVND (reference sequence). Trimming cost V 6 bases and J 5 bases; bases outside gene matches: 7. This chain's CDR3 is CASRRQGMDNSPLHF. DNA of the CDR3: TGTGCCAGTAGGCGACAGGGAATGGATAATTCACCCCTCCACTTT.

The chain uses TRBV2 and TRBJ2-5; TRBD2 agrees at 9 bases. This CDR3 contains 15 residues. Germline CDR1 SNHLY, CDR2 FYNNEI. V gave up 7 bases and J gave up 5 bases; unmatched junction bases: 11. The CDR3 region has the DNA TGTGCCAGCAATATCTTGGCGGGGGGGCCGGAGACCCAGTACTTC. This translates into CASNILAGGPETQYF.

The genes are TRBV6-5 and TRBJ1-2; weak D call: TRBD1 (6 bases). The germline V gene encodes CDR1 MNHEY and CDR2 SVGAGI. V was trimmed by 5 bases and J by 7 bases, leaving 11 bases between them. There are 12 residues in the CDR3. CDR3 nucleotide sequence: TGTGCCAGCAGTCTACAGGGTTTTGGCTACACCTTC. Protein: CASSLQGFGYTF.

V usage is TRBV28 and J usage is TRBJ2-3; 10 bases are a match to TRBD2. CDR3 size: 19 residues. The germline gives CDR1 MDHEN, CDR2 SYDVKM. V lost 5 bases, J lost 0 bases, and 14 bases stayed unmatched. DNA of the CDR3: TGTGCCAGCAGTCCCTTGCCACTAGCGGGGACAACTAGCACAGATACGCAGTATTTT. This encodes CASSPLPLAGTTSTDTQYF.

A few counts support this clone. V and J are TRBV27 and TRBJ1-1; D gene unclear. Germline values: CDR1 MNHEY, CDR2 SMNVEV (reference sequence). CDR3 size: 16 residues. Trimming shortened V by 3 bases and J by 3 bases, and 17 bases separated the two germline ends. The CDR3 DNA is TGTGCCAGCAGTTTGGGGTGGCGATCGCGGGACACTGAAGCTTTCTTT. Translation gives CASSLGWRSRDTEAFF.